Described below is a single T cell receptor (beta chain) sequence and its context. Trimming stripped 2 bases from V and 0 bases from J, with 29 bases between. CDR1 and CDR2 (germline): MNHNS, SASEGT. The CDR3 is 22 amino acids. Repertoires were generated with immunoSEQ multiplex PCR, while TCRdb's copy carries only in-frame clones and drops some. The sample includes hundreds of thousands of clones, 85% to 90% of them seen just once. This sample stems from a study of shared T cell receptors in the human thymus. The sample was also reused in another study, on human thymus T cells.

The source of this sequence is a boy younger than two with a congenital heart defect. The specimen sequenced was thymocytes. V is TRBV6-1 and J is TRBJ1-5; D is undetermined. The chain's CDR3 is CASSEKGNGEEGIHYSNQPQHF. Written as DNA, the CDR3 is TGTGCCAGCAGTGAAAAAGGAAATGGGGAGGAAGGGATACATTATAGCAATCAGCCCCAGCATTTT.